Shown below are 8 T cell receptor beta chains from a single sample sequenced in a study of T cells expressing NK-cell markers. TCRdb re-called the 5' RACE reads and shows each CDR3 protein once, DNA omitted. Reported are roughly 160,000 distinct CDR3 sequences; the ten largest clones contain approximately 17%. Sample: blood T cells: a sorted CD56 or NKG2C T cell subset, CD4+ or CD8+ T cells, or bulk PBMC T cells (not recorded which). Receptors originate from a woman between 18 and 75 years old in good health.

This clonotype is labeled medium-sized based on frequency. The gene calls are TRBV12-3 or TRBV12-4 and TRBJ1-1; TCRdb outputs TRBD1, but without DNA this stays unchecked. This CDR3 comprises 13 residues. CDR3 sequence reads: CASSLDRYTEAFF.

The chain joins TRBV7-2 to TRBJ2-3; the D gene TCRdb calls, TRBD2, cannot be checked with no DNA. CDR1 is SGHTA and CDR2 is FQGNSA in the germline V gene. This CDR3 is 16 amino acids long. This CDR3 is CASSLGASGGSDTQYF.

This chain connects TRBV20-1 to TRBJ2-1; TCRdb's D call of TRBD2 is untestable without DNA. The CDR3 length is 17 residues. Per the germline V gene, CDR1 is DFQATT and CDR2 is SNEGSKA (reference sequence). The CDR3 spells CSARDRYLAGGLYEQFF.

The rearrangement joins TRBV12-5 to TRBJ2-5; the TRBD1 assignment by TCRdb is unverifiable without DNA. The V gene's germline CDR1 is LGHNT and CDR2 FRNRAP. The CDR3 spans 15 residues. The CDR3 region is CASGTGQGPQETQYF.

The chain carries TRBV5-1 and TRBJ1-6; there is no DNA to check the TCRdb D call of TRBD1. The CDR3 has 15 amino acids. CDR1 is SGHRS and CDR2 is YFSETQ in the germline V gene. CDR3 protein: CASSLSGTTSSPLHF.

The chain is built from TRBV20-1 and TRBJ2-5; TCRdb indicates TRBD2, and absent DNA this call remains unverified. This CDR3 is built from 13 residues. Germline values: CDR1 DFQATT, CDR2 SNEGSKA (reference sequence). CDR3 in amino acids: CSAARTAEETQYF.

This CDR3 reads CASSLSPKLAGAYNEQFF. This rearrangement joins TRBV5-4 to TRBJ2-1; with no DNA, the TCRdb D assignment of TRBD2 cannot be verified. The CDR3 is 18 residues long. CDR1 is SGHNT and CDR2 is YYREEE in the germline V gene (reference sequence).

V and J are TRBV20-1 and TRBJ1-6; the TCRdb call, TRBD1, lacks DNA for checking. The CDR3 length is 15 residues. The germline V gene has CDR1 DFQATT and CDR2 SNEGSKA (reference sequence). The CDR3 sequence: CSARPRGTQNSPLHF.